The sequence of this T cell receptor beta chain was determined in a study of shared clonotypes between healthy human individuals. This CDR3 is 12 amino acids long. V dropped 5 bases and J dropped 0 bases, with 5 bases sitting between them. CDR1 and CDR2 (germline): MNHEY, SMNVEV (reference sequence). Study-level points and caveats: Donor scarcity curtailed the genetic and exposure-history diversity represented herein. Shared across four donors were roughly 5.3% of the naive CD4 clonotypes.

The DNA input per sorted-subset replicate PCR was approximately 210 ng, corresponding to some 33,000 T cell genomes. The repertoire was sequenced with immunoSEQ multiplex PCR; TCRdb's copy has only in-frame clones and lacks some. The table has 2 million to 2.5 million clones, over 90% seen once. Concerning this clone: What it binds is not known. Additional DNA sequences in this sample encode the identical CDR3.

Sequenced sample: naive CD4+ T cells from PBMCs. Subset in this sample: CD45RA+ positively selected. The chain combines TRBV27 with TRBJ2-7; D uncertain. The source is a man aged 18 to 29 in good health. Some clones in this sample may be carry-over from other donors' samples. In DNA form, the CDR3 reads TGTGCCAGCAGTGCGAGCTCCTACGAGCAGTACTTC. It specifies CASSASSYEQYF.